This T cell receptor beta chain stems from a study of blood T cell repertoires in COVID-19. About the research overall: PBMCs, B-cell-depleted T cells, or T cells were the source of the cDNA or gDNA that made up the material.

Method: immunoSEQ multiplex PCR; TCRdb's copy keeps in-frame clones and lacks some. The sample records over 250,000 clones, around 90% being singletons. V lost 3 bases and J lost 2; bases outside the gene matches: 8. The CDR3 spans 15 residues. CDR1 is SGHDT, CDR2 YYEEEE, per germline. Allocation to cohorts depended on clinical history reported by the participants. Each recovered donor of Cohort 3 presented with two negative PCRs, clearance, or symptom resolution. This clone was observed once. The chain combines TRBV5-6 with TRBJ2-7; TRBD1 aligns across 7 bases. The specimen sequenced was PBMCs or T cells enriched from blood (not recorded which). The sequence was collected from a woman in her twenties or thirties who had recovered from COVID-19. The CDR3 region has the DNA TGTGCCAGCAGCTGGGGGTCGACAGGGACCTACGAGCAGTACTTC. It is translated as CASSWGSTGTYEQYF.